The 3 T cell receptor beta chains in this list originate from one sample, sequenced in a study of blood T cells in healthy people across ages. PCR was performed a second time for about 6 to 12 cycles using a sample-barcoded 5' primer and a J-beta primer mix. TCRdb used MiXCR to reprocess the 5' RACE reads, holding one entry per CDR3 protein. The sample holds some 860,000 distinct CDR3 sequences, approximately 60% seen once. Sequencing was done on a sample of blood. These receptors originate from a man between 40 and 49 years old in good health.

This clonotype was detected only once. V is TRBV7-9 and J is TRBJ2-7; D might be TRBD1 (5 bases). Trimming pared 5 bases from V and 2 bases from J, leaving 13 bases between. The germline gives CDR1 SEHNR, CDR2 FQNEAQ (reference sequence). The CDR3 loop spans 14 amino acids. CDR3 DNA: TGTGCCAGCAGCCAATTTGACAGACCCTACGAGCAGTACTTC. Protein sequence: CASSQFDRPYEQYF.

As DNA, the CDR3 is TGTGCCAGCAGCCGGCGGGGGGGCACAGATACGCAGTATTTT. This translates into CASSRRGGTDTQYF. V is TRBV7-3 and J is TRBJ2-3; 8 bases align to TRBD2. V shed 5 bases, J shed 1 base, and the junction held 2 bases outside the gene matches. The CDR3 has 14 amino acids. The germline CDR1 and CDR2 sequences are SGHTA and FQGTGA.

This clonotype was counted at least ten times. The chain links TRBV20-1 to TRBJ2-3; 7 nucleotides align to TRBD1. The CDR3 has 16 amino acids. V shed 0 bases, J shed 2 bases, and the junction held 8 bases outside the gene matches. Germline CDR1 DFQATT, CDR2 SNEGSKA (reference sequence). CDR3 in amino acids: CSARDAGRGFTDTQYF. CDR3 nucleotide sequence: TGCAGTGCTAGAGATGCGGGCAGGGGGTTCACAGATACGCAGTATTTT.